This T cell receptor (beta chain) was recovered during a study of cytomegalovirus exposure and HLA in healthy donors. Germline trimming cut 5 bases from V and 3 bases from J; bases unmatched to any gene: 3. This CDR3 spans 14 amino acids. The germline V gene encodes CDR1 SGHAT and CDR2 FQNNGV. Primers for the PCR totalled 60 Vbeta and 13 Jbeta. Sequencing was performed with immunoSEQ multiplex PCR; in TCRdb, only in-frame clones are kept and a portion is missing. Counted here are 98,000 or so clones, 76% occurring once; the ten biggest clones make up roughly 5.4%. Sequencing was performed on PBMCs. This sequence originates from a woman between 18 and 29 years old in good health and CMV-seropositive. This sequence joins TRBV11-2 and TRBJ2-7, with 11 positions matching TRBD2. The CDR3 DNA is TGTGCCAGCAGCAGCGGGACTAGCGGCTACGAGCAGTACTTC. Its translation: CASSSGTSGYEQYF.